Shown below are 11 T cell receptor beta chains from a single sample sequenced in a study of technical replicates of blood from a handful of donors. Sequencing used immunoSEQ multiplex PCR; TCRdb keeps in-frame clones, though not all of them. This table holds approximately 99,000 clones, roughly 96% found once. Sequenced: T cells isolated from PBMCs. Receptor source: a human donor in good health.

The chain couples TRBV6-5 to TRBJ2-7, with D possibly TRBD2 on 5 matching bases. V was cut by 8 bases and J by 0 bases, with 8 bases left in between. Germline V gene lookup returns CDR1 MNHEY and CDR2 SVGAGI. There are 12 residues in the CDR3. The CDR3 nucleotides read TGTGCCAGCGGTGGGAGCTCCTACGAGCAGTACTTC. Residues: CASGGSSYEQYF.

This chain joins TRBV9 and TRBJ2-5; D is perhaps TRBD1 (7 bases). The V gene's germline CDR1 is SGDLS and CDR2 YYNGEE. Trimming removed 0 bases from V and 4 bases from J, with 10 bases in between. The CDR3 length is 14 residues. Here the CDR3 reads CASSVGQGGETQYF. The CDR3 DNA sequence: TGTGCCAGCAGCGTAGGACAGGGAGGAGAGACCCAGTACTTC.

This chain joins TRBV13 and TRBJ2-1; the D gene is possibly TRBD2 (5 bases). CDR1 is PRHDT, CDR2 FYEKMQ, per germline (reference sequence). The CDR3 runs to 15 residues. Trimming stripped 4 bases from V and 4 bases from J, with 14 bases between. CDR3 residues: CASSSDVREYNEQFF. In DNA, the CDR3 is TGTGCCAGCAGCTCGGACGTCCGGGAATACAATGAGCAGTTCTTC.

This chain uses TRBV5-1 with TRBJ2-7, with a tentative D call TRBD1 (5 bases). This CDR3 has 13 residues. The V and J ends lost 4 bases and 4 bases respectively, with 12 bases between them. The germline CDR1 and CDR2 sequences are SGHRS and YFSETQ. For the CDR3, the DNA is TGCGCCAGCAGCCCGTGGCAGGGATACGAGCAGTACTTC. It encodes CASSPWQGYEQYF.

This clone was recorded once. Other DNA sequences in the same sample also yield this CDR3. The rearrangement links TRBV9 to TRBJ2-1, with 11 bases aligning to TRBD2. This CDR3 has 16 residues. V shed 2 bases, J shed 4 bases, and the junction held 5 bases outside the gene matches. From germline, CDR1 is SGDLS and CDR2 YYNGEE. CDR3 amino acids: CASSVSGTSGYNEQFF. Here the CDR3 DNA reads TGTGCCAGCAGCGTCTCAGGGACTAGCGGATACAATGAGCAGTTCTTC.

The CDR3 DNA reads as TGCAGCGTTACAGGGGAGAGAAGTAGAGGCTACACCTTC. This codes for CSVTGERSRGYTF. The gene calls are TRBV29-1 and TRBJ1-2; TRBD1 matches at 7 bases. Germline trimming cut 5 bases from V and 8 bases from J; bases unmatched to any gene: 11. The CDR3 runs to 13 residues. Germline-derived CDR1 and CDR2 are SQVTM and ANQGSEA.

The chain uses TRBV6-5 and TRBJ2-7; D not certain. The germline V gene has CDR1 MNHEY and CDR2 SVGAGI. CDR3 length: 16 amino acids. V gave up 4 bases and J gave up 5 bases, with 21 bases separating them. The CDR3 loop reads CASSWAMATHINEQYF. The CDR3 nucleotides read TGTGCCAGCAGTTGGGCTATGGCCACCCATATCAACGAGCAGTACTTC.

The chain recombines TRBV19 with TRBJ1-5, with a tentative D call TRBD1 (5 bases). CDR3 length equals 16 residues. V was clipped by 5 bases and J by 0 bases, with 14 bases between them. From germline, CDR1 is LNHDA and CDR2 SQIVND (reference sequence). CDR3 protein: CASSDSVYNSNQPQHF. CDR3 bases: TGTGCCAGTAGTGACAGTGTCTATAATAGCAATCAGCCCCAGCATTTT. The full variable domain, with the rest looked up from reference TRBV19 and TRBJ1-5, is DGGITQSPKYLFRKEGQNVTLSCEQNLNHDAMYWYRQDPGQGLRLIYYSQIVNDFQKGDIAEGYSVSREKKESFPLTVTSAQKNPTAFYLCASSDSVYNSNQPQHFGDGTRLSIL.

CDR3 nucleotide sequence: TGTGCCAGTAGTATAGGGCACCTCAATCAGCCCCAGCATTTT. It is translated as CASSIGHLNQPQHF. This chain connects TRBV19 to TRBJ1-5, with D unclear. This CDR3 has 14 amino acids. V shed 1 base and J shed 3 bases, with 7 bases lying between them. Germline values: CDR1 LNHDA, CDR2 SQIVND (reference sequence).

The CDR3 region has the DNA TGTGCCAGCAGCTTTCTCCCCAGGGTCGGGGGCTACACCTTC. Protein sequence: CASSFLPRVGGYTF. The chain is built from TRBV7-6 and TRBJ1-2, with a tentative D call TRBD1 (5 bases). The germline gives CDR1 SGHVS, CDR2 FNYEAQ. This CDR3 spans 14 amino acids. V was clipped by 3 bases and J by 8 bases, with 16 bases between them. The full variable domain, its missing parts supplied by reference TRBV7-6 and TRBJ1-2, is GAGVSQSPRYKVTKRGQDVALRCDPISGHVSLYWYRQALGQGPEFLTYFNYEAQQDKSGLPNDRFSAERPEGSISTLTIQRTEQRDSAMYRCASSFLPRVGGYTFGSGTRLTVV.

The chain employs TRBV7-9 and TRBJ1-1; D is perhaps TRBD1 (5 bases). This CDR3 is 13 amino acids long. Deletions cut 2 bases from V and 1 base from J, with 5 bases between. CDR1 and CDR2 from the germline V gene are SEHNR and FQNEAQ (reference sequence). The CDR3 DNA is TGTGCCAGCAGCTTAACAGGGAACACTGAAGCTTTCTTT. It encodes CASSLTGNTEAFF.